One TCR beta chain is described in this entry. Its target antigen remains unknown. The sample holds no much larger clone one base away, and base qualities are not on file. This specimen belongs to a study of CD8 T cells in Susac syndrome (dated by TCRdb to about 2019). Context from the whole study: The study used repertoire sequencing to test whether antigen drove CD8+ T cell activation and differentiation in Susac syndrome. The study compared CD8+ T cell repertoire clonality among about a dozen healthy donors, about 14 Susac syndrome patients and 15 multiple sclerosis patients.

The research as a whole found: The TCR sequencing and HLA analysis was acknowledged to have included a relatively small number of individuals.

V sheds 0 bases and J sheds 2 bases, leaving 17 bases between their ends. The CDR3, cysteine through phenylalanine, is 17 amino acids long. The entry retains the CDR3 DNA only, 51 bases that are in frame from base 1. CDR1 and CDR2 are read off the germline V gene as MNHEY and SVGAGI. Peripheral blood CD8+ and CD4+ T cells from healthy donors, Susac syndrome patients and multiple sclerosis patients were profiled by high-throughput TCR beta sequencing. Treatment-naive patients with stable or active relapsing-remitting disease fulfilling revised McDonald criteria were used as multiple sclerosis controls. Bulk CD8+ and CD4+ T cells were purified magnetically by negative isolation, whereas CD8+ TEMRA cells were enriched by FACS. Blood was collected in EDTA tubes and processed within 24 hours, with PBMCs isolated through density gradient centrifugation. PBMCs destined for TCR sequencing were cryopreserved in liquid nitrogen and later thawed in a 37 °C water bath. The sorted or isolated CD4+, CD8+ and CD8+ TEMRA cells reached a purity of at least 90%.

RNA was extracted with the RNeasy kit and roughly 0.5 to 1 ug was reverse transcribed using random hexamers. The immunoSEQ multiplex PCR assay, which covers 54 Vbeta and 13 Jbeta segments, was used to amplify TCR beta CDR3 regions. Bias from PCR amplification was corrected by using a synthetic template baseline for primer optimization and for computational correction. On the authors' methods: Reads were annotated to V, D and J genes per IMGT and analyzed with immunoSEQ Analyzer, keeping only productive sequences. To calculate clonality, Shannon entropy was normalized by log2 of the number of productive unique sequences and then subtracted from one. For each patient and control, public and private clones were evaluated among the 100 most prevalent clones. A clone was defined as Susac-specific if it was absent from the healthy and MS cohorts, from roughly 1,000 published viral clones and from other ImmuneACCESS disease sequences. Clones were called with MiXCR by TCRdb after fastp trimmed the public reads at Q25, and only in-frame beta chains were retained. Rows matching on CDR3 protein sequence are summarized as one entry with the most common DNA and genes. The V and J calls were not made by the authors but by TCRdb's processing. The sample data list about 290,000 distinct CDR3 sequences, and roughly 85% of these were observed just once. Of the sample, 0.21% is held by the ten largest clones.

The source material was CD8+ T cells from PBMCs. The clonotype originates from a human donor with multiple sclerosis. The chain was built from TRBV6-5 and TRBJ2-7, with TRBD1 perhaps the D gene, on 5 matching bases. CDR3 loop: CASSYSGLAGRTYEQYF. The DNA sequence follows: TGTGCCAGCAGTTACTCGGGTCTGGCAGGGCGGACCTACGAGCAGTACTTC.